Listed here are 8 T cell receptor beta chains from one sample, sequenced in a study of blood T cells in healthy people across ages. Sample-barcoded 5' priming and a J-beta primer mix drove a second PCR of 7 to 11 cycles. TCRdb redid the calling of the 5' RACE reads with MiXCR, one entry per CDR3 protein. This table holds 950,000 to 1,200,000 distinct CDR3 sequences, 30% to 40% found once. The sequencing sample was made of blood. These receptors all stem from a man between 18 and 29 years old in good health.

This clonotype was found a few times. The V call is TRBV20-1, the J call TRBJ1-6, with 9 positions matching TRBD1. There are 14 residues in the CDR3. V trimming: 5 bases; J trimming: 6 bases; junction bases outside the gene matches: 5. The germline V gene encodes CDR1 DFQATT and CDR2 SNEGSKA (reference sequence). CDR3 protein: CSALTGGTNSPLHF. Here the CDR3 DNA reads TGCAGTGCTTTAACAGGGGGCACTAATTCACCCCTCCACTTT.

The rearrangement uses TRBV12-3 or TRBV12-4 and TRBJ2-5; D uncertain. V lost 3 bases and J lost 5, with 10 bases in between. CDR3 length equals 13 residues. The CDR3 is CASSFNFGETQYF. The CDR3 bases are TGTGCCAGCAGTTTTAATTTCGGGGAGACCCAGTACTTC.

This clonotype was observed a few times. The rearrangement joins TRBV3-1 to TRBJ2-3, with unresolved D. Trimming shortened V by 5 bases and J by 4 bases, and 10 bases separated the two germline ends. Germline assignment: CDR1 LGHDT and CDR2 YNNKEL (reference sequence). CDR3 size: 13 residues. The DNA for the CDR3 is TGTGCCAGCAGCGAGATCGGGCCAGATACGCAGTATTTT. It yields the protein CASSEIGPDTQYF.

This sequence joins TRBV7-9 and TRBJ2-2; a possible D gene is TRBD2 (6 bases). This CDR3 contains 18 residues. CDR1 is SEHNR, CDR2 FQNEAQ, per germline (reference sequence). With 1 base removed from V and 3 bases from J, the gap between germline ends came to 18 bases. The CDR3: CASSLEGRRGRDTGELFF. The DNA for the CDR3 is TGTGCCAGCAGCTTAGAGGGTCGGCGGGGTCGCGACACCGGGGAGCTGTTTTTT.

This clonotype was counted only a few times. The CDR3 region has the DNA TGTGCCAGCAGTGAAGAAGTCTCTGGGGCCAACGTCCTGACTTTC. This encodes CASSEEVSGANVLTF. The V call is TRBV6-1, the J call TRBJ2-6; D uncertain. Germline V lookup: CDR1 MNHNS, CDR2 SASEGT. CDR3 size: 15 residues. Trimming left V 1 base short and J 0 bases short, with 4 bases between.

The rearrangement joins TRBV28 to TRBJ2-3; 10 bases map to TRBD1. The germline gives CDR1 MDHEN, CDR2 SYDVKM. With V trimmed by 6 bases and J by 5 bases, 14 bases remained unmatched. The CDR3 is 17 amino acids. CDR3 amino acids: CASRTLTGGSFKDTQYF. CDR3 bases: TGTGCCAGCAGAACATTGACAGGGGGCAGTTTTAAAGATACGCAGTATTTT. The entire variable domain, with the rest obtained from reference TRBV28 and TRBJ2-3, is as follows: DVKVTQSSRYLVKRTGEKVFLECVQDMDHENMFWYRQDPGLGLRLIYFSYDVKMKEKGDIPEGYSVSREKKERFSLILESASTNQTSMYLCASRTLTGGSFKDTQYFGPGTRLTVL.

The chain has TRBV6-2 or TRBV6-3 and TRBJ2-7; TRBD2 agrees at 7 bases. The CDR3 has 16 residues. Trimming took 2 bases from V and 3 from J; bases not matched to a gene: 10. The germline CDR1 and CDR2 sequences are MNHEY and SVGEGT. For the CDR3, the DNA is TGTGCCAGCAGTTACCACGCGCGGGGGAGTGACTACGAGCAGTACTTC. Translation gives CASSYHARGSDYEQYF.

The sample holds many counts of this clonotype. The chain combines TRBV20-1 with TRBJ2-1; TRBD2 matches at 10 bases. Trimming cost V 6 bases and J 0 bases; bases outside gene matches: 17. CDR3 length equals 19 residues. The germline gives CDR1 DFQATT, CDR2 SNEGSKA (reference sequence). The CDR3 protein is CSAPFLAGDPISSYNEQFF. CDR3 sequence (DNA): TGCAGTGCGCCATTTCTAGCGGGGGATCCGATAAGCTCCTACAATGAGCAGTTCTTC.